Presented here are 22 T cell receptor beta chains from one specimen sequenced in a study of somatic mutations in cytotoxic T cells in rheumatoid arthritis. The table came from immunoSEQ multiplex PCR; TCRdb's copy has only in-frame clones and leaves some out. The table shows about 30,000 clones, with 82% occurring only once. The specimen was CD8+ T cells sorted from blood. The receptors derive from an adult with rheumatoid arthritis.

This clone was observed a single time. The chain is built from TRBV5-6 and TRBJ2-5; D is ambiguous. This CDR3 comprises 13 residues. Trimming removed 4 bases from V and 1 base from J, with 8 bases in between. CDR1 and CDR2 from the germline V gene are SGHDT and YYEEEE. CDR3 coding DNA: TGTGCCAGCAGCCCAGAGGTCCAAGAGACCCAGTACTTC. This gives the protein CASSPEVQETQYF.

This clone has a handful of counts. The rearrangement joins TRBV19 to TRBJ2-3; TRBD2 matches 8 bases. CDR3 length: 15 residues. Germline CDR1 and CDR2: LNHDA and SQIVND (reference sequence). The ends lost 5 bases at V and 5 bases at J; junction bases unmatched: 9. DNA of the CDR3: TGTGCCAGTAGTCCAAGAGCCAGCGGGGGAGATACGCAGTATTTT. It is translated as CASSPRASGGDTQYF.

This chain joins TRBV9 and TRBJ2-1, with TRBD2 matching 7 bases. CDR3 length equals 15 residues. With 1 base clipped from V and 6 bases from J, the junction kept 7 bases outside the gene matches. CDR1 is SGDLS, CDR2 YYNGEE, per germline. The CDR3 coding sequence is TGTGCCAGCAGCGTATACGGGGGGATGAGCAATGAGCAGTTCTTC. Translated, it gives CASSVYGGMSNEQFF.

Worth noting for this clone: This specimen includes other DNA sequences encoding the same CDR3. CDR3 protein: CASSQAGGSGANVLTF. The DNA for the CDR3 is TGCGCCAGCAGCCAAGCCGGGGGCTCTGGGGCCAACGTCCTGACTTTC. The chain links TRBV4-3 to TRBJ2-6; D might be TRBD2 (6 bases). CDR3 length equals 16 residues. Trimming shortened V by 1 base and J by 0 bases, and 7 bases separated the two germline ends. CDR1 and CDR2 (germline): LGHNA, YSLEER.

This chain links TRBV10-3 with TRBJ2-3, with a weak D call TRBD2 (7 bases). Germline assignment: CDR1 ENHRY and CDR2 SYGVKD. The germline V and J ends were trimmed by 8 bases and 4 bases, with 19 bases remaining between them. The CDR3 covers 15 residues. This CDR3 reads CAIQGGGIGPDTQYF. The CDR3 coding sequence is TGTGCCATCCAAGGGGGGGGCATCGGCCCAGATACGCAGTATTTT.

The rearrangement uses TRBV13 and TRBJ2-5, with TRBD2 as a possible D gene (6 bases). This CDR3 is 16 amino acids long. In germline, CDR1 is PRHDT, CDR2 FYEKMQ (reference sequence). Trimming took 0 bases from V and 7 from J, leaving 18 bases between them. The CDR3 DNA reads as TGTGCCAGCAGCTTAGGGGCTGCTGCTAGCGTCGGGACCCAGTACTTC. Encoded protein: CASSLGAAASVGTQYF.

This rearrangement joins TRBV9 to TRBJ1-3; D is ambiguous. The CDR3 is 15 residues long. The germline CDR1 and CDR2 sequences are SGDLS and YYNGEE. Trimming cost V 0 bases and J 0 bases, with 7 bases left between them. CDR3 sequence (DNA): TGTGCCAGCAGCGTAGTGGGTGACTCTGGAAACACCATATATTTT. This gives the protein CASSVVGDSGNTIYF.

Only a few counts were recorded for this clone. The rearrangement uses TRBV6-5 and TRBJ1-6; unclear D gene. CDR1 and CDR2 (germline): MNHEY, SVGAGI. The CDR3 is 14 amino acids. Deletions cut 6 bases from V and 9 bases from J, with 15 bases between. Here the CDR3 DNA reads TGTGCCAGCAGCCTGGGCCCCGGAGGTTCACCCCTCCACTTT. Residues: CASSLGPGGSPLHF.

The chain employs TRBV11-2 and TRBJ2-7, with TRBD2 matching over 11 bases. This CDR3 is built from 13 residues. CDR1 and CDR2 (germline): SGHAT, FQNNGV. V lost 5 bases and J lost 6; bases outside the gene matches: 3. CDR3 coding DNA: TGTGCCAGCAGCGCGGGACTAGCGGCCGAGCAGTACTTC. Amino acid sequence: CASSAGLAAEQYF.

This sequence joins TRBV7-9 and TRBJ2-7; D is ambiguous. This CDR3 has 12 amino acids. The germline V gene has CDR1 SEHNR and CDR2 FQNEAQ (reference sequence). The germline V and J ends were trimmed by 4 bases and 2 bases, with 6 bases remaining between them. The CDR3 DNA follows: TGTGCCAGCAGCTCAGATCCCTACGAGCAGTACTTC. This gives the protein CASSSDPYEQYF.

The V call is TRBV4-1, the J call TRBJ1-1, with TRBD1 matching 9 bases. J lost 0 bases, V lost 0 bases, and 11 bases had no gene match. Germline values: CDR1 MGHRA, CDR2 YSYEKL. This CDR3 has 19 residues. CDR3 nucleotide sequence: TGCGCCAGCAGCCAAGAAAGTAACAGGGGGCCGCGAATGAACACTGAAGCTTTCTTT. It codes for CASSQESNRGPRMNTEAFF.

The J gene is TRBJ2-5, the V gene TRBV5-5; 9 nucleotides agree with TRBD2. After removal of 2 bases from V and 1 base from J, the junction contained 3 bases not matched to a gene. Per germline, CDR1 SGHKS and CDR2 YYEKEE (reference sequence). This CDR3 has 15 residues. The chain's CDR3 is CASSLAGGLQETQYF. The CDR3 DNA reads TGTGCCAGCAGCTTAGCGGGGGGCCTCCAAGAGACCCAGTACTTC. The variable domain in full, completed from reference TRBV5-5 and TRBJ2-5, reads DAGVTQSPTHLIKTRGQQVTLRCSPISGHKSVSWYQQVLGQGPQFIFQYYEKEERGRGNFPDRFSARQFPNYSSELNVNALLLGDSALYLCASSLAGGLQETQYFGPGTRLLVL.

This clone was seen a single time. The chain combines TRBV5-5 with TRBJ2-3, with TRBD1 identical over 8 bases. CDR3 length: 15 amino acids. Germline V gives CDR1 SGHKS, CDR2 YYEKEE (reference sequence). The J segment lost 3 bases and the V segment lost 0 bases, leaving 3 bases of the junction unmatched. The DNA for the CDR3 is TGTGCCAGCAGCTTGGAGACAGGGGCTACAGATACGCAGTATTTT. Amino acids: CASSLETGATDTQYF. The whole variable domain, filled in from reference TRBV5-5 and TRBJ2-3, reads DAGVTQSPTHLIKTRGQQVTLRCSPISGHKSVSWYQQVLGQGPQFIFQYYEKEERGRGNFPDRFSARQFPNYSSELNVNALLLGDSALYLCASSLETGATDTQYFGPGTRLTVL.

This rearrangement joins TRBV11-3 to TRBJ2-7, with D uncertain. This CDR3 spans 14 amino acids. CDR1 is SGHNT, CDR2 YENEEA, per germline. V was shortened by 2 bases and J by 1 base, with 9 bases between the two germline ends. CDR3 region: CASSLPAVSYEQYF. DNA for the CDR3: TGTGCCAGCAGCTTACCGGCGGTTTCCTACGAGCAGTACTTC. Using reference TRBV11-3 and TRBJ2-7 for the parts outside the CDR3, the full variable domain is EAGVVQSPRYKIIEKKQPVAFWCNPISGHNTLYWYLQNLGQGPELLIRYENEEAVDDSQLPKDRFSAERLKGVDSTLKIQPAELGDSAVYLCASSLPAVSYEQYFGPGTRLTVT.

This clone was observed once. This chain joins TRBV11-3 and TRBJ2-3; D ambiguous. The germline V gene encodes CDR1 SGHNT and CDR2 YENEEA. V shed 3 bases and J shed 1 base, with 8 bases lying between them. The CDR3 spans 14 residues. The CDR3: CASSFGTGTDTQYF. In DNA form, the CDR3 reads TGTGCCAGCAGCTTTGGTACCGGCACAGATACGCAGTATTTT.

V is TRBV6-6 and J is TRBJ2-1; possibly TRBD1 for D (6 bases). V was cut by 4 bases and J by 2 bases, with 12 bases left in between. Germline V gene lookup returns CDR1 MNHNY and CDR2 SVGAGI (reference sequence). This CDR3 comprises 15 residues. The CDR3 region is CASSSRDKTYNEQFF. The CDR3 bases are TGTGCCAGCAGTTCCCGGGACAAAACCTACAATGAGCAGTTCTTC.

Only one count was recorded for this clone. The chain employs TRBV13 and TRBJ2-3; possible D gene TRBD1, 5 bases. The germline gives CDR1 PRHDT, CDR2 FYEKMQ (reference sequence). Deletions cut 5 bases from V and 3 bases from J, with 15 bases between. This CDR3 spans 15 amino acids. CDR3 DNA: TGTGCCAGCAGCCACCGCCAGGGCGAGACAGATACGCAGTATTTT. It specifies CASSHRQGETDTQYF.

V gene TRBV15 combines with J gene TRBJ1-3; possibly TRBD1 for D (5 bases). Germline assignment: CDR1 LNHNV and CDR2 YYDKDF (reference sequence). The germline V and J ends were trimmed by 2 bases and 2 bases, with 7 bases remaining between them. The CDR3 runs 14 residues. The CDR3 DNA follows: TGTGCCACCAGCAGACGGGGCCCTGGAAACACCATATATTTT. Its translation: CATSRRGPGNTIYF.

The chain has TRBV10-3 and TRBJ1-3, with TRBD1 as a possible D gene (5 bases). The CDR3 is made up of 14 amino acids. Trimming took 6 bases from V and 2 from J, leaving 11 bases between them. CDR1 ENHRY and CDR2 SYGVKD come from the germline V gene. The CDR3 region is CAIRTREAGNTIYF. The DNA of the CDR3 is TGTGCCATCAGGACCAGGGAGGCTGGAAACACCATATATTTT.

This sequence joins TRBV7-9 and TRBJ2-7; D gene unclear. Germline CDR1 and CDR2: SEHNR and FQNEAQ (reference sequence). With 1 base removed from V and 3 bases from J, the gap between germline ends came to 13 bases. This CDR3 comprises 15 residues. The CDR3 protein is CASSLVGGDLYEQYF. The CDR3 region has the DNA TGTGCCAGCAGCTTAGTGGGCGGAGACCTCTACGAGCAGTACTTC.

The V and J genes are TRBV7-9 and TRBJ2-5; 9 bases map to TRBD1. This CDR3 is built from 15 residues. J was trimmed by 9 bases and V by 2 bases; bases with no gene match: 10. Germline CDR1 is SEHNR and CDR2 is FQNEAQ (reference sequence). Here the CDR3 reads CASSLSQGAQEAQYF. The DNA for the CDR3 is TGTGCCAGCAGCTTATCACAGGGGGCGCAGGAGGCCCAGTACTTC.

The chain carries TRBV7-9 and TRBJ1-4; TRBD1 might be the D (6 bases). The CDR3 totals 16 residues. The V end was cut by 3 bases, the J end by 0 bases, with 11 bases between. Per germline, CDR1 SEHNR and CDR2 FQNEAQ (reference sequence). The CDR3 loop reads CASSFSRTATNEKLFF. The DNA for the CDR3 is TGTGCCAGCAGCTTTTCCCGGACAGCAACTAATGAAAAACTGTTTTTT.